This T cell receptor beta chain stems from a study of Graves' ophthalmopathy and Graves' hyperthyroidism. Germline loops: CDR1 SGHRS, CDR2 YFSETQ. CDR3 size: 15 residues. Trimming shortened V by 0 bases and J by 1 base, and 10 bases separated the two germline ends. RNA served as the template for amplifying TCR beta CDR3 regions. A first-round RT-PCR used HTBI primers, followed by a second-round multiplex PCR. TCRdb reprocessed the multiplex PCR reads with MiXCR, giving one entry per CDR3 protein. The top ten clones hold 5.5% to 7% of a sample with about 400,000 distinct CDR3 sequences, 15% of them seen once.

The sample was peripheral blood. This sequence was found in a young woman with stable Graves' hyperthyroidism. The chain joins TRBV5-1 to TRBJ1-1, with D hard to call. In nucleotides, the CDR3 is TGCGCCAGCAGCTTGGGCCTCTTGGGGAACACTGAAGCTTTCTTT. It encodes CASSLGLLGNTEAFF.